The next 5 T cell receptor beta chains were all read from a single sample in a study of shared clonotypes between healthy human individuals. TCRdb's copy holds only in-frame clones and misses some; the assay was immunoSEQ multiplex PCR. The sample consists of over a million clones, under 99% of them appearing once. Sequencing input: naive CD4+ T cells sorted from blood. Noted subset: CD45RA+ positively selected. The receptor source for this set is a young man in good health.

About this clone itself: In the same sample, other DNA sequences code for this CDR3. This sequence joins TRBV7-2 and TRBJ2-1; 8 bases map to TRBD2. This CDR3 contains 16 residues. The germline V gene has CDR1 SGHTA and CDR2 FQGNSA. With 0 bases clipped from V and 0 bases from J, the junction kept 1 base outside the gene matches. The CDR3 reads CASSLAGTSSYNEQFF. In DNA, the CDR3 is TGTGCCAGCAGCTTAGCCGGGACTAGCTCCTACAATGAGCAGTTCTTC.

The chain uses TRBV18 and TRBJ1-1; D call uncertain. V lost 4 bases and J lost 3, with 9 bases in between. The CDR3 runs 13 residues. Germline lookup yields CDR1 KGHSH and CDR2 LQKENI. The CDR3 here is CASSQGFDTEAFF. In DNA form, the CDR3 reads TGTGCCAGCTCACAAGGGTTTGACACTGAAGCTTTCTTT.

The V and J genes are TRBV5-6 and TRBJ2-3; no reliable D call. Trimming left V 0 bases short and J 0 bases short, with 5 bases between. This CDR3 spans 14 amino acids. CDR1 SGHDT and CDR2 YYEEEE come from the germline V gene. CDR3 amino acids: CASSLGISTDTQYF. For the CDR3, the DNA is TGTGCCAGCAGCTTGGGTATTAGCACAGATACGCAGTATTTT.

This chain links TRBV10-1 with TRBJ1-4; tentatively, D is TRBD1 (5 bases). The V end lost 3 bases, the J end lost 12 bases, and 20 bases lay between the germline ends. Germline V gene lookup returns CDR1 WNHNN and CDR2 SYGVQD (reference sequence). The CDR3 has 15 residues. The CDR3 region is CASSDGAAGTSELFF. CDR3 coding DNA: TGCGCCAGCAGTGACGGGGCCGCCGGGACGAGTGAACTGTTTTTT.

Notes on this clone: Other DNA variants within this sample encode the same CDR3. The chain is built from TRBV5-4 and TRBJ2-7; D gene ambiguous. From germline, CDR1 is SGHNT and CDR2 YYREEE (reference sequence). The V end was cut by 0 bases, the J end by 3 bases, with 7 bases between. The CDR3 totals 13 residues. In DNA form, the CDR3 reads TGTGCCAGCAGCTTGGATGGCCGCTACGAGCAGTACTTC. Its protein product is CASSLDGRYEQYF.